This T cell receptor beta chain derives from a study of T cells in Graves' hyperthyroidism and ophthalmopathy. For the study at large: Peripheral blood was drawn at first diagnosis, prior to all treatment.

This clonotype was observed at least ten times. Its antigen is currently unknown. General study points: Blood also carried most thyroid clonotypes expanded above 0.001. With a median lead of around 5.9 months before onset, the model predicted ophthalmopathy.

V was pared by 5 bases and J by 8 bases, with 10 bases of the junction left unmatched. The CDR3 has 15 amino acids. Germline CDR1 and CDR2: SGHAT and FQNNGV. The CDR3 regions of TCR beta were amplified from RNA transcripts. Primed by the HTBI set, a first-round RT-PCR was run on the TCR CDR3. TCRdb called the multiplex PCR reads again in MiXCR, with one record for every CDR3 protein. The repertoire has around 700,000 distinct CDR3 sequences, around 20% of them found once; the top ten carry 16%. With a duration under 2 months, the hyperthyroidism was newly diagnosed in patients aged 18 to 65. The chain combines TRBV11-2 with TRBJ2-1, with 9 bases fitting TRBD2. Sequenced material: blood. This receptor was identified in a woman in her forties or fifties with Graves' hyperthyroidism that later progressed to Graves' ophthalmopathy. The CDR3 protein is CASSPGGTSLDEQFF. The CDR3 DNA reads TGTGCCAGCAGCCCGGGCGGGACTAGCTTGGATGAGCAGTTCTTC. The full variable domain, with the rest looked up from reference TRBV11-2 and TRBJ2-1, is EAGVAQSPRYKIIEKRQSVAFWCNPISGHATLYWYQQILGQGPKLLIQFQNNGVVDDSQLPKDRFSAERLKGVDSTLKIQPAKLEDSAVYLCASSPGGTSLDEQFFGPGTRLTVL.